What follows describes a single T cell receptor beta chain. Its matching antigen is unknown. The data are from a study of graft-versus-host responses after intestinal transplantation. Clones were sequenced by immunoSEQ multiplex PCR, and TCRdb holds only the in-frame ones, with some missing. The sample records 85,000 to 95,000 clones, around 93% being singletons. V lost 0 bases, J lost 1 base, and 8 bases stayed unmatched. Germline CDR1 reads SGHAT; CDR2 reads FQNNGV. CDR3 length equals 17 residues. The sequencing here drew on unstimulated CD8+ T cells sorted from spleen or lymph node cells, taken before intestinal transplant. The clonotype comes from a human donor who received an intestinal transplant. The chain employs TRBV11-2 and TRBJ1-1; 7 bases are shared with TRBD1. In DNA, the CDR3 is TGTGCCAGCAGCTTAGATCCGACAGGGAGAACGAACACTGAAGCTTTCTTT. Residues: CASSLDPTGRTNTEAFF. Complete variable domain (other parts from reference TRBV11-2 and TRBJ1-1): EAGVAQSPRYKIIEKRQSVAFWCNPISGHATLYWYQQILGQGPKLLIQFQNNGVVDDSQLPKDRFSAERLKGVDSTLKIQPAKLEDSAVYLCASSLDPTGRTNTEAFFGQGTRLTVV.